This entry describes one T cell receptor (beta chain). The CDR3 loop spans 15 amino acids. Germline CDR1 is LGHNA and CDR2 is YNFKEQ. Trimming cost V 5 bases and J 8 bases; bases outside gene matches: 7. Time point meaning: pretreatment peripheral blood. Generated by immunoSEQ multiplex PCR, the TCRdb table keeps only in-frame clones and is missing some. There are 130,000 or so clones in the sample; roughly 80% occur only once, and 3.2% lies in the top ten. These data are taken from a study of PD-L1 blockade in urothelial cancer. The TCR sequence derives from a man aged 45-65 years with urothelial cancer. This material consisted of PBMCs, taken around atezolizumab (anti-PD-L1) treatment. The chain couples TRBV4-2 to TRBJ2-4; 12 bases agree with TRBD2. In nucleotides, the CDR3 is TGTGCCAGCAGCTCCCGACTAGCGGGAGAGGACATTCAGTACTTC. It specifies CASSSRLAGEDIQYF.